These 3 T cell receptor beta chains share one sample of origin, sequenced in a study of control samples from healthy donors and cancer patients. TCRdb's table, derived via immunoSEQ multiplex PCR, lists solely in-frame clones and lacks some. The sample shows approximately 82,000 clones, 80% to 95% of them seen only once. Material for sequencing was PBMCs. The receptor set was obtained from a woman between 40 and 55 years old with lung cancer.

The chain recombines TRBV7-9 with TRBJ1-2, with a weak D call TRBD1 (5 bases). Germline V gene data show CDR1 as SEHNR and CDR2 as FQNEAQ (reference sequence). The CDR3 is made up of 15 amino acids. Deletions cut 5 bases from V and 8 bases from J, with 21 bases between. The CDR3 is CASSIGEVGAGGYTF. Here the CDR3 DNA reads TGTGCCAGCAGCATAGGGGAGGTGGGCGCGGGCGGCTACACCTTC.

This chain uses TRBV3-1 (or the pseudogene TRBV3-2) with TRBJ2-2, with D perhaps TRBD1 or TRBD2 (6 bases each). The V end was cut by 0 bases, the J end by 7 bases, with 12 bases between. The CDR3 extends over 15 amino acids. In germline, CDR1 is LGHDT, CDR2 YNNKEL (reference sequence). This CDR3 reads CASSQETGAIGELFF. Written as DNA, the CDR3 is TGTGCCAGCAGCCAAGAGACGGGGGCTATCGGGGAGCTGTTTTTT.

The V gene is TRBV6-5, the J gene TRBJ2-7; TRBD1 matches 12 bases. The CDR3 spans 15 residues. With 7 bases clipped from V and 3 bases from J, the junction kept 7 bases outside the gene matches. Germline loops: CDR1 MNHEY, CDR2 SVGAGI. In nucleotides, the CDR3 is TGTGCCAGCAAACCGGGACAGGGGGCCGGCTACGAGCAGTACTTC. This encodes CASKPGQGAGYEQYF.